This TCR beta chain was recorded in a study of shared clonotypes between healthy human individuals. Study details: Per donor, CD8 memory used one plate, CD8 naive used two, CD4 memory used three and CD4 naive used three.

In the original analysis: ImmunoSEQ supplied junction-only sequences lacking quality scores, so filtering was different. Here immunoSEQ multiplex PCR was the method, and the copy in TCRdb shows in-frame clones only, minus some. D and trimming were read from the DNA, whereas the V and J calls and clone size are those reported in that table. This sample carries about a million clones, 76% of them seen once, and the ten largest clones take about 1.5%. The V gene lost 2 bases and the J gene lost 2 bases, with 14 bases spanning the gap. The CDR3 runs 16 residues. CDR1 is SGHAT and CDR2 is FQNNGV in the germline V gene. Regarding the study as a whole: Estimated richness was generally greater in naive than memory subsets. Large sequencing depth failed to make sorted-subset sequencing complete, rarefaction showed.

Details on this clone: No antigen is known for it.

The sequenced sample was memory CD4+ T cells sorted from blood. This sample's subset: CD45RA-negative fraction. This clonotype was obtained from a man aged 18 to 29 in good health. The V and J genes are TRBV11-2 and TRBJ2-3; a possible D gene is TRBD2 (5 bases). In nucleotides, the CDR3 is TGTGCCAGCAGCTTAAAATATGAGGGAACCACAGATACGCAGTATTTT. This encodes CASSLKYEGTTDTQYF.